The clone carrying this TCR beta chain has a handful of counts. With V trimmed by 3 bases and J by 7 bases, 5 bases remained unmatched. The CDR3 covers 13 residues. Looked up from germline, CDR1 is MNHNS and CDR2 is SASEGT. This record belongs to a study of beta chain features in type 1 diabetes. TCRB transcripts that were expressed got sequenced, as all of the isolated RNA had been reverse transcribed. The assay was immunoSEQ multiplex PCR, and TCRdb's table has in-frame clones only and misses some. Seen here are roughly 250,000 clones, 9.6% observed once, and the top ten hold less than 0.035%. This clonotype was sampled from a woman under 30 in good health. The V gene is TRBV6-1, the J gene TRBJ1-2; TRBD1 agrees at 7 bases. The specimen sequenced was naive CD4+ T cells from blood. CDR3 sequence (DNA): TGTGCCAGCAGTGACCTAGACAGGGCTGGCTACACCTTC. Translation gives CASSDLDRAGYTF.